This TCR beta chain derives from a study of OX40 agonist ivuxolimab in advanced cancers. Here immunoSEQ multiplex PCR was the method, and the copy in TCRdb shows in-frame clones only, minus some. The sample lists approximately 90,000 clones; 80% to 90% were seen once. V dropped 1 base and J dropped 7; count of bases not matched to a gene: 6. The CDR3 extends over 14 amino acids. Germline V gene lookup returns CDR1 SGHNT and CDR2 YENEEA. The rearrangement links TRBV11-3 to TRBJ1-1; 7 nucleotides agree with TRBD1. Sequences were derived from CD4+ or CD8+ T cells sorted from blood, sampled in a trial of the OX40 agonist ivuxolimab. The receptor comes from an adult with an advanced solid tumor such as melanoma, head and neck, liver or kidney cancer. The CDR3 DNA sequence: TGTGCCAGCAGCTTAGTCAACAGGGGTGGTGAAGCTTTCTTT. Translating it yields CASSLVNRGGEAFF.